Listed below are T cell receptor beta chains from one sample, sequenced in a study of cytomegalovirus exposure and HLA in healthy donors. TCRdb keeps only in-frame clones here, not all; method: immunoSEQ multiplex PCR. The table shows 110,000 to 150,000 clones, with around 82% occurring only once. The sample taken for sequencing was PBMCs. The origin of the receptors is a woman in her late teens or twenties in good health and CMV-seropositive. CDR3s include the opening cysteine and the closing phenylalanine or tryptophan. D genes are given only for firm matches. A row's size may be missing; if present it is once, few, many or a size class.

CASSADTGNQPQHF	TGTGCCAGCAGCGCAGATACAGGAAATCAGCCCCAGCATTTT	-	TRBV7-2	-	TRBJ1-5
CASSQRRSGELFF	TGCGCCAGCAGCCAGAGAAGATCCGGGGAGCTGTTTTTT	-	TRBV4-3	-	TRBJ2-2
CASGLITGGAETQYF	TGTGCTAGTGGTTTGATAACAGGGGGCGCGGAGACCCAGTACTTC	TRBD1	TRBV12-5	-	TRBJ2-5
CASSPLPGAAYEQYF	TGTGCCAGCAGCCCACTCCCAGGGGCTGCATACGAGCAGTACTTC	-	TRBV7-9	-	TRBJ2-7
CATSRDRSGFDSPLHF	TGTGCCACCAGCAGAGACCGGTCGGGTTTCGATTCACCCCTCCACTTT	-	TRBV15	-	TRBJ1-6
CASTIDRGSYNEQFF	TGTGCCAGTACCATCGACAGGGGGTCCTACAATGAGCAGTTCTTC	TRBD1	TRBV19	-	TRBJ2-1
CAYLTVADTEAFF	TGTGCCTACCTGACAGTTGCCGACACTGAAGCTTTCTTT	-	TRBV30	-	TRBJ1-1
CASSLVWDLYTEAFF	TGTGCCAGCAGCTTAGTTTGGGACTTATACACTGAAGCTTTCTTT	-	TRBV7-2	-	TRBJ1-1
CASKGQNNPNYGYTF	TGTGCCAGCAAGGGACAGAATAACCCTAACTATGGCTACACCTTC	TRBD1	TRBV2	-	TRBJ1-2
CASSLITRGGGELFF	TGTGCCAGCAGCCTTATAACCCGGGGGGGCGGGGAGCTGTTTTTT	TRBD2	TRBV6-1	-	TRBJ2-2
CASSARDRVGSPLHF	TGTGCCAGCAGTGCGAGGGACAGGGTCGGTTCACCCCTCCACTTT	TRBD1	TRBV6-1	few	TRBJ1-6
CASSLAARQGRGYTF	TGTGCCAGCAGCTTAGCGGCCCGACAGGGAAGGGGCTACACCTTC	TRBD1	TRBV7-8	few	TRBJ1-2
CASSESSGASYEQYF	TGTGCCAGCAGTGAATCTAGCGGGGCCTCCTACGAGCAGTACTTC	TRBD2	TRBV6-1	-	TRBJ2-7
CASSVVAGGPGEQYF	TGTGCCAGCAGCGTAGTGGCGGGGGGGCCGGGTGAGCAGTACTTC	TRBD2	TRBV9	-	TRBJ2-7
CSAVFFDEQYF	TGCAGTGCTGTCTTTTTCGACGAGCAGTACTTC	-	TRBV20-1	few	TRBJ2-7
CASSRTGSAPLHF	TGTGCCAGCAGTAGAACAGGGTCGGCACCCCTCCACTTT	-	TRBV6-4	few	TRBJ1-6
CASRNRASYEQYF	TGTGCCAGCAGGAACAGGGCCTCCTACGAGCAGTACTTC	-	TRBV27	-	TRBJ2-7
CASSTLAGQADTQYF	TGTGCCAGCAGCACACTAGCGGGGCAGGCAGATACGCAGTATTTT	TRBD2	TRBV27	-	TRBJ2-3
CASSSSSGVSGQETQYF	TGTGCCAGCAGCTCTTCTAGCGGGGTCTCCGGACAAGAGACCCAGTACTTC	TRBD2	TRBV7-9	-	TRBJ2-5
CASSQTSGGAAGELFF	TGTGCCAGCAGTCAAACTAGCGGGGGGGCCGCCGGGGAGCTGTTTTTT	TRBD2	TRBV5-5	-	TRBJ2-2
CASSPAKEQGLLSGANVLTF	TGTGCCAGTAGTCCCGCCAAGGAACAGGGGTTGCTCTCTGGGGCCAACGTCCTGACTTTC	TRBD1	TRBV19	-	TRBJ2-6
CASSRDRANTEAFF	TGTGCCAGCTCACGCGACAGGGCGAACACTGAAGCTTTCTTT	TRBD1	TRBV18	-	TRBJ1-1
CASSADINQPQHF	TGTGCCAGCAGTGCGGACATCAATCAGCCCCAGCATTTT	-	TRBV6-4	few	TRBJ1-5